The rows below give T cell receptor beta chains drawn from one sample of a study of tumor T cells in aggressive B-cell lymphoma. The data were produced by immunoSEQ multiplex PCR, yet TCRdb's version contains in-frame clones alone and is incomplete. The sample holds under 2,000 clones, under 95% seen once. Sequenced sample: tumor tissue. These receptor sequences come from an adult with diffuse large B cell lymphoma. CDR3s include the opening cysteine and the closing phenylalanine or tryptophan. D genes are given only for firm matches. Expanded clones get a size class; other rows say once, few or many, or leave the size out.

v_call	cdr3_length	clone_size	d_call	j_call	cdr3_aa	cdr3_nt
TRBV28	14	NA	NA	TRBJ1-1	CATEPTYHYTEAFF	TGTGCCACCGAACCGACATATCATTACACTGAAGCTTTCTTT
TRBV10-3	14	NA	TRBD1	TRBJ2-7	CAISEWGQKYEQYF	TGTGCCATCAGTGAGTGGGGACAGAAGTACGAGCAGTACTTC
TRBV18	13	NA	NA	TRBJ2-1	CASSPLSANEQFF	TGTGCCAGCTCACCACTCAGTGCCAATGAGCAGTTCTTC
TRBV5-1	14	NA	NA	TRBJ2-7	CASSPRVGGYEQYF	TGCGCCAGCAGCCCCCGGGTCGGAGGCTACGAGCAGTACTTC
TRBV4-3	13	NA	NA	TRBJ1-6	CASSQDALRPLHF	TGCGCCAGCAGCCAAGATGCGCTACGGCCCCTCCACTTT
TRBV7-8	13	NA	TRBD1	TRBJ1-2	CASSLDRGRGYTF	TGTGCCAGCAGCTTGGACAGGGGCCGCGGCTACACCTTC
TRBV29-1	15	NA	TRBD1	TRBJ1-2	CSAAGQGVGDYGYTF	TGCAGCGCCGCCGGACAGGGGGTCGGGGACTATGGCTACACCTTC
TRBV7-3	13	NA	NA	TRBJ2-7	CASSLDGLGEQYF	TGTGCCAGCAGCTTAGATGGTCTAGGCGAGCAGTACTTC
TRBV28	15	NA	TRBD1	TRBJ2-3	CASSWGQLSTDTQYF	TGTGCCAGCAGTTGGGGACAGTTAAGCACAGATACGCAGTATTTT
TRBV7-2	14	NA	NA	TRBJ1-3	CASSLGGPQGTIYF	TGTGCCAGCAGCTTAGGTGGACCTCAGGGCACCATATATTTT
TRBV5-4	14	once	TRBD1	TRBJ1-1	CASRSGQGITEAFF	TGTGCCAGCAGGTCCGGACAGGGGATTACTGAAGCTTTCTTT
TRBV4-3	16	once	NA	TRBJ2-6	CASSQERVRGANVLTF	TGCGCCAGCAGCCAAGAACGGGTGAGGGGGGCCAACGTCCTGACTTTC
TRBV5-1	15	NA	NA	TRBJ1-2	CASSPEGNVFYGYTF	TGCGCCAGCAGCCCGGAGGGAAACGTCTTCTATGGCTACACCTTC
TRBV19	14	NA	NA	TRBJ1-2	CASSYQTSNYGYTF	TGTGCCAGTAGTTATCAGACTTCTAACTATGGCTACACCTTC